This paragraph reports one TCR beta chain. Its antigen remains unknown. This sample stems from a study of identical twins. Study results and caveats: Cord blood beta clonotypes present at high abundance carried fewer insertions; no such pattern appeared in memory repertoires. Modelling underestimated the level of out-of-frame TCR alpha sharing observed in monozygotic twins. Instead of following the same donors, the conclusions were based on cross-sectional statistical analysis.

cDNA carried unique molecular identifiers, and a universal primer site was added by template switching. MiXCR was run by TCRdb on the 5' RACE reads, yielding one entry per CDR3 protein. The sample holds about 530,000 distinct CDR3 sequences, about 20% seen once. Germline V lookup: CDR1 SGHDT, CDR2 YYEEEE. Deletions cut 4 bases from V and 5 bases from J, with 19 bases between. The CDR3 extends over 16 amino acids. Separately, the same data were catalogued under a study of yellow fever vaccine responses in identical twins.

What was sequenced was CD4+ T cells sorted from blood. V gene TRBV5-6 combines with J gene TRBJ2-1; D ambiguous. The receptor's source is a woman younger than 30 in good health. CDR3 nucleotide sequence: TGTGCCAGCAGCCCCACCATAAGAACACTCCACAATGAGCAGTTCTTC. This encodes CASSPTIRTLHNEQFF.